The next 21 T cell receptor beta chains were all read from a single sample in a study of intratumoral heterogeneity in liver cancer. Profiled with immunoSEQ multiplex PCR; TCRdb holds only in-frame clones, not every one. Here the sample spans roughly 6,200 clones, under 75% being singletons. Each tumour sample represents a distinct, spatially separated region of the hepatocellular carcinoma nodule. This sample comprised tumor tissue, obtained before any cancer treatment. The receptors were sampled from a woman in her seventies with hepatocellular carcinoma.

Judged by abundance, this clone is medium-sized. The gene calls are TRBV5-4 and TRBJ1-6; no clear D. CDR3 length equals 14 residues. In germline, CDR1 is SGHNT, CDR2 YYREEE (reference sequence). Trimming shortened V by 4 bases and J by 7 bases, and 12 bases separated the two germline ends. CDR3 in amino acids: CASSPWTANSPLHF. The CDR3 DNA is TGTGCCAGCAGCCCGTGGACGGCGAATTCACCCCTCCACTTT.

This clone showed up just a few times. The genes are TRBV29-1 and TRBJ2-7, with TRBD1 matching over 8 bases. The CDR3 spans 13 residues. The germline V gene has CDR1 SQVTM and CDR2 ANQGSEA. After removal of 4 bases from V and 4 bases from J, the junction contained 6 bases not matched to a gene. The DNA for the CDR3 is TGCAGCGTTGCACAAACAGGGGGGTACGAGCAGTACTTC. Protein sequence: CSVAQTGGYEQYF.

This clone was counted only a few times. J is TRBJ1-2 and V is TRBV19; D remains ambiguous. Trimming took off 6 bases at V and 8 bases at J, with 13 bases between the two ends. Germline lookup yields CDR1 LNHDA and CDR2 SQIVND (reference sequence). The CDR3 extends over 12 amino acids. The CDR3 here is CASRTGDLGYTF. In DNA form, the CDR3 reads TGTGCCAGTAGGACGGGTGACTTGGGCTACACCTTC. Variable domain in full (rest from reference TRBV19 and TRBJ1-2): DGGITQSPKYLFRKEGQNVTLSCEQNLNHDAMYWYRQDPGQGLRLIYYSQIVNDFQKGDIAEGYSVSREKKESFPLTVTSAQKNPTAFYLCASRTGDLGYTFGSGTRLTVV.

V is TRBV28 and J is TRBJ1-2; perhaps TRBD1 as D (6 bases). Trimming pared 5 bases from V and 8 bases from J, leaving 15 bases between. The CDR3 covers 13 residues. CDR1 is MDHEN and CDR2 is SYDVKM in the germline V gene. Written as DNA, the CDR3 is TGTGCCAGCAGTCTGGGGGCTGGACGGGGCTACACCTTC. It yields the protein CASSLGAGRGYTF.

The chain is built from TRBV5-1 and TRBJ2-7; 10 nucleotides line up with TRBD2. The junction had 13 bases not matched to a gene; V was cut back by 5 bases and J by 5 bases. Germline V gene sequence: CDR1 SGHRS, CDR2 YFSETQ. CDR3 length: 16 residues. CDR3 loop: CASSRRGLAGVHEQYF. Here the CDR3 DNA reads TGCGCCAGCAGTCGAAGAGGTCTAGCGGGAGTTCACGAGCAGTACTTC.

V and J are TRBV9 and TRBJ2-3; 7 bases are a match to TRBD2. There are 16 residues in the CDR3. The junction had 4 bases not matched to a gene; V was cut back by 0 bases and J by 0 bases. The germline V gene encodes CDR1 SGDLS and CDR2 YYNGEE. For the CDR3, the DNA is TGTGCCAGCAGCGTAGCCCCTAGCGGAAGCACAGATACGCAGTATTTT. This translates into CASSVAPSGSTDTQYF.

The rearrangement links TRBV9 to TRBJ2-7; possible D gene TRBD2, 6 bases. CDR3 length: 14 residues. Germline CDR1 reads SGDLS; CDR2 reads YYNGEE. With 4 bases removed from V and 5 bases from J, the gap between germline ends came to 16 bases. CDR3 amino acids: CASSPRLARDEQYF. For the CDR3, the DNA is TGTGCCAGCAGCCCCCGGCTAGCGAGGGACGAGCAGTACTTC.

The chain links TRBV10-1 to TRBJ2-5, with 9 bases aligning to TRBD2. With V trimmed by 8 bases and J by 2 bases, 30 bases remained unmatched. The germline gives CDR1 WNHNN, CDR2 SYGVQD (reference sequence). This CDR3 is 22 amino acids long. As DNA, the CDR3 is TGCGCCAGCGCCCCCGAGTCCAAGGGGTGGTTAGCGGGGGAATTTTTACAAGAGACCCAGTACTTC. Translation gives CASAPESKGWLAGEFLQETQYF.

V is TRBV23-1 and J is TRBJ2-7; no firm D call. TRBV23-1 is annotated as an ORF whose role is uncertain. The V end was cut by 4 bases, the J end by 4 bases, with 14 bases between. CDR3 length: 14 residues. The CDR3 is CASSRTQRPYEQYF. The DNA of the CDR3 is TGCGCCAGCAGTCGTACCCAGCGTCCGTACGAGCAGTACTTC.

The rearrangement uses TRBV25-1 and TRBJ2-3; possibly TRBD2 for D (6 bases). Trimming removed 5 bases at V and 5 bases at J, with 20 bases between. The CDR3 contains 16 residues. Germline lookup yields CDR1 MGHDK and CDR2 SYGVNS. In nucleotides, the CDR3 is TGTGCCAGCAGTCCTAACGTGGGACTCGGTCGAGATACGCAGTATTTT. This codes for CASSPNVGLGRDTQYF. Full variable domain (outside the CDR3, taken from reference TRBV25-1 and TRBJ2-3): EADIYQTPRYLVIGTGKKITLECSQTMGHDKMYWYQQDPGMELHLIHYSYGVNSTEKGDLSSESTVSRIRTEHFPLTLESARPSHTSQYLCASSPNVGLGRDTQYFGPGTRLTVL.

V usage is TRBV7-8 and J usage is TRBJ2-5, with D tentatively TRBD1 (5 bases). Germline V lookup: CDR1 SGHVS, CDR2 FQNEAQ. Trimming stripped 5 bases from V and 1 base from J, with 11 bases between. This CDR3 comprises 14 residues. The CDR3 DNA reads TGTGCCAGCAGCCGAGGACAAATCCAAGAGACCCAGTACTTC. Translation: CASSRGQIQETQYF.

This chain joins TRBV24-1 and TRBJ2-1; a weak D match, TRBD2 (6 bases). Germline CDR1 and CDR2: KGHDR and SFDVKD. The length of the CDR3 is 15 residues. The ends were cut back, 5 bases at V and 6 bases at J, with 16 bases in the middle. The CDR3: CATSAEGAGLNEQFF. CDR3 coding DNA: TGTGCCACCAGTGCGGAGGGAGCAGGGCTCAATGAGCAGTTCTTC.

The chain employs TRBV27 and TRBJ2-7; 14 bases match TRBD2. J lost 5 bases, V lost 6 bases, and 9 bases had no gene match. Germline V gives CDR1 MNHEY, CDR2 SMNVEV (reference sequence). The CDR3 is made up of 16 amino acids. In DNA form, the CDR3 reads TGTGCCAGCAGGGAAACCGGGACTAGCGGGAGAAACGAGCAGTACTTC. This codes for CASRETGTSGRNEQYF.

This clone has a single count. V usage is TRBV10-3 and J usage is TRBJ2-5, with D tentatively TRBD1 (7 bases). With 10 bases removed from V and 9 bases from J, the gap between germline ends came to 18 bases. Germline V CDR1 and CDR2: ENHRY, SYGVKD. The CDR3 totals 12 residues. In nucleotides, the CDR3 is TGTGCCACCCATGAGGGCAGGGGGGCCCAGTACTTC. This encodes CATHEGRGAQYF.

This chain uses TRBV28 with TRBJ1-2; 8 nucleotides align to TRBD1. CDR3 length equals 14 residues. The germline gives CDR1 MDHEN, CDR2 SYDVKM. V shed 4 bases and J 6 bases; nucleotides not matched to a gene: 7. The CDR3 loop is CASSSAGTGHGYTF. The DNA of the CDR3 is TGTGCCAGCAGTTCCGCCGGGACAGGTCATGGCTACACCTTC.

The rearrangement links TRBV27 to TRBJ2-7; possibly TRBD1 for D (5 bases). The V gene lost 6 bases and the J gene lost 0 bases, with 9 bases spanning the gap. The germline V gene encodes CDR1 MNHEY and CDR2 SMNVEV (reference sequence). This CDR3 spans 13 amino acids. The CDR3 loop is CASRDSFSYEQYF. The CDR3 DNA follows: TGTGCCAGCAGAGACAGTTTCTCCTACGAGCAGTACTTC.

The chain's CDR3 is CASSLAGGYTEAFF. DNA for the CDR3: TGTGCCAGCAGCTTGGCTGGGGGGTACACTGAAGCTTTCTTT. The genes are TRBV5-4 and TRBJ1-1; tentatively, D is TRBD1 (5 bases). The CDR3 is 14 amino acids. V lost 0 bases to trimming and J lost 3 bases, with 9 bases between them. Germline V CDR1 and CDR2: SGHNT, YYREEE (reference sequence).

The V gene is TRBV7-8, the J gene TRBJ2-1; D is possibly TRBD2 (6 bases). The CDR3 is made up of 15 amino acids. In germline, CDR1 is SGHVS, CDR2 FQNEAQ. Trimming cost V 5 bases and J 1 base, with 12 bases left between them. Written as DNA, the CDR3 is TGTGCCAGCAGCCTGACTAGAAGGTCCTACAATGAGCAGTTCTTC. This sequence encodes CASSLTRRSYNEQFF.

In nucleotides, the CDR3 is TGTGCCATCAGCAAGGCCGGGACAGGAGGACAGACCCAGTACTTC. Translation: CAISKAGTGGQTQYF. The V and J genes are TRBV10-3 and TRBJ2-5; 8 nucleotides line up with TRBD1. The V gene end was trimmed by 6 bases and the J gene end by 6 bases; junction bases not matched to a gene: 12. Per germline, CDR1 ENHRY and CDR2 SYGVKD. CDR3 length equals 15 residues.

This clone was counted a few times. The chain uses TRBV5-5 and TRBJ1-1; D might be TRBD1 (5 bases). V lost 4 bases, J lost 7 bases, and 17 bases lay in between. The CDR3 sequence is 14 residues long. The germline gives CDR1 SGHKS, CDR2 YYEKEE (reference sequence). This chain's CDR3 is CASSRHAGAGEAFF. CDR3 nucleotides: TGTGCCAGCAGCCGACATGCTGGGGCCGGTGAAGCTTTCTTT.

V and J are TRBV2 and TRBJ2-1; 13 bases align to TRBD2. V shed 5 bases, J shed 16 bases, and the junction held 11 bases outside the gene matches. Germline CDR1 SNHLY, CDR2 FYNNEI. The CDR3 consists of 14 residues. CDR3 in amino acids: CASSPGLAGTRSFF. CDR3 nucleotide sequence: TGTGCCAGCAGTCCGGGACTAGCGGGAACGCGGTCCTTCTTC.